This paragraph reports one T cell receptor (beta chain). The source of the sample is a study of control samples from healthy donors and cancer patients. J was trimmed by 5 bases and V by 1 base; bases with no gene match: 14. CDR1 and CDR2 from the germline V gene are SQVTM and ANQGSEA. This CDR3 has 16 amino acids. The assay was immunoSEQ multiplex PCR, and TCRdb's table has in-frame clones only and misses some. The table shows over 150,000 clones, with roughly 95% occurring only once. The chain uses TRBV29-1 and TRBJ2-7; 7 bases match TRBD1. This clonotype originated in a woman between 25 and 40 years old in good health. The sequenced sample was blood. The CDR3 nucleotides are TGCAGCGTTGAAGTACCCCCGACAGGGTCGAACGACGAGCAGTACTTC. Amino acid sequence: CSVEVPPTGSNDEQYF.